The 22 T cell receptor beta chains given below trace back to one sample, sequenced in a study of cytomegalovirus exposure and HLA in healthy donors. PCR involved 60 Vbeta and 13 Jbeta primers. Here immunoSEQ multiplex PCR was the method, and the copy in TCRdb shows in-frame clones only, minus some. The sample lists about 78,000 clones; approximately 77% were seen once. The sequenced sample consisted of PBMCs. These receptors all stem from a woman in her 40s in good health and CMV-seropositive.

The gene calls are TRBV5-6 and TRBJ1-3; D is possibly TRBD1 (5 bases). This CDR3 has 19 amino acids. V was shortened by 3 bases and J by 0 bases, with 22 bases between the two germline ends. Germline values: CDR1 SGHDT, CDR2 YYEEEE. The DNA of the CDR3 is TGTGCCAGCAGCTCCCTATTGAGTTTTCGACAGAGCTCTGGAAACACCATATATTTT. Encoded protein: CASSSLLSFRQSSGNTIYF.

The V gene is TRBV7-9, the J gene TRBJ2-5, with D possibly being TRBD1 (5 bases). The CDR3 is made up of 13 amino acids. The V end lost 1 base, the J end lost 5 bases, and 8 bases lay between the germline ends. Germline V gene lookup returns CDR1 SEHNR and CDR2 FQNEAQ (reference sequence). CDR3 sequence reads: CASSLGAGETQYF. DNA of the CDR3: TGTGCCAGCAGCTTAGGGGCAGGGGAGACCCAGTACTTC.

The chain joins TRBV12-1 to TRBJ2-7; no DNA check was done on the table's D call, TRBD2. TRBV12-1 is shown as a pseudogene. The CDR3 totals 21 residues. The CDR3 region is CASSFPLTLAGGPRRSYEQYF. In nucleotides, the CDR3 is TGTGCCAGCAGCTTCCCCCTAACCTTAGCGGGAGGGCCTAGAAGGTCCTACGAGCAGTACTTC.

The chain joins TRBV9 to TRBJ1-2, with 7 bases fitting TRBD1. V shed 5 bases and J 6 bases; nucleotides not matched to a gene: 7. Germline-derived CDR1 and CDR2 are SGDLS and YYNGEE. The CDR3 spans 13 residues. The chain's CDR3 is CASRALTGNGYTF. The CDR3, as DNA: TGTGCCAGCAGAGCCCTGACAGGGAATGGCTACACCTTC.

The V and J genes are TRBV7-9 and TRBJ1-1; no reliable D call. This CDR3 has 12 residues. Germline V gives CDR1 SEHNR, CDR2 FQNEAQ (reference sequence). Between the trimmed V and J ends, which lost 1 base and 8 bases, there was a span of 8 bases. CDR3 bases: TGTGCCAGCAGCTTAGTCGGGGTGGAAGCTTTCTTT. It codes for CASSLVGVEAFF. The full variable domain, rest sourced from reference TRBV7-9 and TRBJ1-1, is DTGVSQNPRHKITKRGQNVTFRCDPISEHNRLYWYRQTLGQGPEFLTYFQNEAQLEKSRLLSDRFSAERPKGSFSTLEIQRTEQGDSAMYLCASSLVGVEAFFGQGTRLTVV.

The rearrangement joins TRBV5-1 to TRBJ1-4; 7 positions agree with TRBD1. The CDR3 is 14 residues long. Trimming at V came to 2 bases and at J to 4 bases, leaving 2 bases not matched to a gene. Germline CDR1 is SGHRS and CDR2 is YFSETQ. CDR3 in DNA: TGCGCCAGCAGCTTTGGACAGGATAATGAAAAACTGTTTTTT. This translates into CASSFGQDNEKLFF.

The rearrangement links TRBV28 to TRBJ2-3; D gene ambiguous. Deletions cut 6 bases from V and 9 bases from J, with 10 bases between. Germline V gene data show CDR1 as MDHEN and CDR2 as SYDVKM. The CDR3 has 11 amino acids. The chain's CDR3 is CASSATGTQYF. In nucleotides, the CDR3 is TGTGCCAGCAGCGCCACCGGGACGCAGTATTTT.

The J gene is TRBJ1-2, the V gene TRBV28, with 8 bases lining up with TRBD1. The CDR3 is made up of 13 amino acids. CDR1 is MDHEN, CDR2 SYDVKM, per germline. V gave up 4 bases and J gave up 7 bases; unmatched junction bases: 5. The DNA for the CDR3 is TGTGCCAGCAGTTCGCCGGACAGGGTTGGCTACACCTTC. Protein product: CASSSPDRVGYTF.

The chain recombines TRBV2 with TRBJ2-7; no firm D call. The CDR3 contains 14 residues. The V end lost 2 bases, the J end lost 3 bases, and 11 bases lay between the germline ends. Per germline, CDR1 SNHLY and CDR2 FYNNEI. CDR3 DNA sequence: TGTGCCAGCAGTGAACCCCGTGAGAGCTACGAGCAGTACTTC. This gives the protein CASSEPRESYEQYF.

The gene calls are TRBV25-1 and TRBJ1-2; 8 positions agree with TRBD1. The V and J ends lost 7 bases and 8 bases, in that order; junction bases with no gene match: 6. The germline CDR1 and CDR2 sequences are MGHDK and SYGVNS. This CDR3 has 12 amino acids. The CDR3 DNA is TGTGCCAGCAACCAGGGGGCTGGCGGCTACACCTTC. This encodes CASNQGAGGYTF.

The gene calls are TRBV5-1 and TRBJ1-1; 9 bases agree with TRBD1. The germline V gene encodes CDR1 SGHRS and CDR2 YFSETQ. J gave up 5 bases and V 0 bases, and 11 bases lay outside the gene matches. CDR3 length: 17 amino acids. The CDR3 protein is CASSLAPGQGRGTEAFF. In DNA, the CDR3 is TGCGCCAGCAGCTTGGCGCCCGGACAGGGGAGAGGAACTGAAGCTTTCTTT.

The chain recombines TRBV6-5 with TRBJ2-7; 9 positions agree with TRBD1. The trim removed 0 bases at V and 4 bases at J, leaving 1 base unmatched. This CDR3 region has 14 residues. Germline lookup yields CDR1 MNHEY and CDR2 SVGAGI. The CDR3 DNA reads TGTGCCAGCAGTTACTCGGACAGGGGTTACGAGCAGTACTTC. Protein: CASSYSDRGYEQYF.

This clone was picked up a small number of times. The chain uses TRBV27 and TRBJ1-2, with D perhaps TRBD1 (5 bases). Germline-derived CDR1 and CDR2 are MNHEY and SMNVEV (reference sequence). V was pared by 4 bases and J by 4 bases, with 16 bases between. The CDR3 contains 15 residues. CDR3 amino acids: CASSSQADRGYGYTF. The CDR3 nucleotides read TGTGCCAGCAGTTCACAGGCGGATCGAGGCTATGGCTACACCTTC.

There are a few counts of this clone. The chain has TRBV15 and TRBJ1-5, with D unclear. The CDR3 is 13 amino acids. Germline V gene data show CDR1 as LNHNV and CDR2 as YYDKDF (reference sequence). With 4 bases removed from V and 6 bases from J, the gap between germline ends came to 10 bases. The CDR3 nucleotides read TGTGCCACCAGCAACGGGGTGGGTCAGCCCCAGCATTTT. Translating gives CATSNGVGQPQHF.

The chain carries TRBV19 and TRBJ1-2; D unresolved. Germline CDR1 LNHDA, CDR2 SQIVND (reference sequence). The CDR3 is 13 amino acids. The germline V and J ends were trimmed by 7 bases and 5 bases, with 14 bases remaining between them. The CDR3 here is CASKEEGTYGYTF. The CDR3 bases are TGTGCCAGTAAAGAGGAGGGAACGTATGGCTACACCTTC.

This clone appeared a single time. The chain carries TRBV25-1 and TRBJ1-1, with D possibly matching TRBD1 (6 bases). Germline CDR1 MGHDK, CDR2 SYGVNS. This CDR3 region has 14 residues. Trimming cost V 6 bases and J 4 bases, with 15 bases left between them. The CDR3 sequence is CASSHKQGFTEAFF. CDR3 sequence (DNA): TGTGCCAGCAGCCACAAACAGGGCTTCACTGAAGCTTTCTTT.

This clone turned up a few times. V usage is TRBV6-5 and J usage is TRBJ2-7; 7 nucleotides line up with TRBD2. Per the germline V gene, CDR1 is MNHEY and CDR2 is SVGAGI. The trim removed 5 bases at V and 1 base at J, leaving 5 bases unmatched. The length of the CDR3 is 14 residues. The CDR3 sequence is CASSASGESYEQYF. As DNA, the CDR3 is TGTGCCAGCAGTGCCAGCGGGGAATCCTACGAGCAGTACTTC.

The chain couples TRBV7-9 to TRBJ2-3; 7 nucleotides agree with TRBD1. The CDR3 spans 15 residues. CDR1 SEHNR and CDR2 FQNEAQ come from the germline V gene (reference sequence). Trimming took 6 bases from V and 2 from J; bases not matched to a gene: 8. CDR3 nucleotides: TGTGCCAGCAGTTCCACAGACAGGGACACAGATACGCAGTATTTT. Protein: CASSSTDRDTDTQYF.

The genes are TRBV28 and TRBJ2-7; 7 nucleotides match TRBD1. The J segment lost 2 bases and the V segment lost 6 bases, leaving 4 bases of the junction unmatched. There are 13 residues in the CDR3. The V gene's germline CDR1 is MDHEN and CDR2 SYDVKM. The CDR3 bases are TGTGCCAGCAGCCCGGGACAGACCTACGAGCAGTACTTC. Translated: CASSPGQTYEQYF.

CDR3 coding DNA: TGTGCCAGCAGTTGGGACAGGGACCTCAACGAGCAGTACTTC. It translates to CASSWDRDLNEQYF. The chain is built from TRBV28 and TRBJ2-7; 9 positions match TRBD1. The CDR3 sequence is 14 residues long. V lost 4 bases and J lost 5; bases outside the gene matches: 6. CDR1 is MDHEN, CDR2 SYDVKM, per germline.

The V call is TRBV9, the J call TRBJ1-2; D ambiguous. This CDR3 is built from 13 residues. From germline, CDR1 is SGDLS and CDR2 YYNGEE. With 0 bases removed from V and 4 bases from J, the gap between germline ends came to 7 bases. The CDR3 sequence: CASSVGLAYGYTF. The CDR3 nucleotides read TGTGCCAGCAGCGTAGGATTAGCCTATGGCTACACCTTC.

The rearrangement uses TRBV28 and TRBJ1-2; 7 bases map to TRBD1. Germline-derived CDR1 and CDR2 are MDHEN and SYDVKM. This CDR3 has 13 amino acids. V was clipped by 4 bases and J by 4 bases; unmatched bases: 3. The CDR3 bases are TGTGCCAGCAGTTCCTCAGGGGGCTATGGCTACACCTTC. Its translation is CASSSSGGYGYTF.